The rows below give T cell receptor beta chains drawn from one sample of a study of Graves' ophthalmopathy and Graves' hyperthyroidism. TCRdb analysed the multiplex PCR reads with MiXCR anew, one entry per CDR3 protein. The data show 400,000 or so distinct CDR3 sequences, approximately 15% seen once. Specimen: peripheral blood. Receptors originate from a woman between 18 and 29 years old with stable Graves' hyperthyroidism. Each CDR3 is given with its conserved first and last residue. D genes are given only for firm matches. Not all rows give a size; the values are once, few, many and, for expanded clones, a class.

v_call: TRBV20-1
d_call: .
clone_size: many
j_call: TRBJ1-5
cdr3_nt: TGCAGTGCTAGTATCACCAACAGAGGTCAGCCCCAGCATTTT
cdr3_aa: CSASITNRGQPQHF

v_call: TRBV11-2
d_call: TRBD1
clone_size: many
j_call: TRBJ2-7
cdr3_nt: TGTGCCAGCAGCTTTTACCGGACAGGGCTCTTGTACGAGCAGTACTTC
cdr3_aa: CASSFYRTGLLYEQYF

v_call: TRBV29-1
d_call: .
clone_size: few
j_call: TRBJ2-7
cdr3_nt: TGCAGCGTTGCCGACAGGACGAGCCCCTACGAGCAGTACTTC
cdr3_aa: CSVADRTSPYEQYF

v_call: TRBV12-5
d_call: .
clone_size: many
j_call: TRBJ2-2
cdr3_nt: TGTGCTAGTGGCAGCACGAACACCGGGGAGCTGTTTTTT
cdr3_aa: CASGSTNTGELFF

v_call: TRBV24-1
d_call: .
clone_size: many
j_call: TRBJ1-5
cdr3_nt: TGTGCCACCAGTGAGGTGGATCGGCCCCAGCATTTT
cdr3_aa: CATSEVDRPQHF

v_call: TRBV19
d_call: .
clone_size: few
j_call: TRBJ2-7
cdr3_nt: TGTGCCAGTAGTACCCCGGGGTACTCCTACGAGCAGTACTTC
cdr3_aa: CASSTPGYSYEQYF

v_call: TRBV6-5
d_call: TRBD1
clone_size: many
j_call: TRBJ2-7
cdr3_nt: TGTGCCAGCAGATATTATACCGGGACAGGGGGCTACGAGCAGTACTTC
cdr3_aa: CASRYYTGTGGYEQYF

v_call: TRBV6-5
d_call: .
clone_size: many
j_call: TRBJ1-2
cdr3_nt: TGTGCCACCACGGACAGTTCCTATGGCTACACCTTC
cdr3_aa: CATTDSSYGYTF

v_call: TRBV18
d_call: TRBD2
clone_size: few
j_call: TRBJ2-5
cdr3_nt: TGTGCCAGCTCACCGGTACCGGGACTAGTAGCCCGGGAGACCCAGTACTTC
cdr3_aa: CASSPVPGLVARETQYF

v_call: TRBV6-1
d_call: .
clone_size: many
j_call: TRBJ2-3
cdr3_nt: TGTGCCAGCAGAGGTGCAGGGACAGATACGCAGTATTTT
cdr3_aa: CASRGAGTDTQYF

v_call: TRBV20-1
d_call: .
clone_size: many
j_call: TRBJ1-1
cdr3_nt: TGCAGCGGCCGAGACAGGAGGGGTGAAGCTTTCTTT
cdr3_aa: CSGRDRRGEAFF

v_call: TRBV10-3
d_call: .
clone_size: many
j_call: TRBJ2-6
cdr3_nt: TGTGCCATCAGCTCACAGGTTTCCTCTGGGGCCAACGTCCTGACTTTC
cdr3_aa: CAISSQVSSGANVLTF

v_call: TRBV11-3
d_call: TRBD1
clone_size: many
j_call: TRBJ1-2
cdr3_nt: TGTGCCAGCAGCCCGCCGGGACAGGGCCTTGGCTACACCTTC
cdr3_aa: CASSPPGQGLGYTF

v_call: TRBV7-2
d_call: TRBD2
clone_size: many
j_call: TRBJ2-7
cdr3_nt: TGTGCCAGCAGCTCGACGGGACTAAAGTACGAGCAGTACTTC
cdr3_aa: CASSSTGLKYEQYF

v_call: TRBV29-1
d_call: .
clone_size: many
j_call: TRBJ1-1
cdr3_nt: TGCAGCGTTGTAAAGGGATTGAACACTGAAGCTTTCTTT
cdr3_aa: CSVVKGLNTEAFF

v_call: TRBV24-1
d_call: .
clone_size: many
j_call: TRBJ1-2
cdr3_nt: TGTGCCACCAGTGGCGGTTATGGCTACACCTTC
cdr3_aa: CATSGGYGYTF

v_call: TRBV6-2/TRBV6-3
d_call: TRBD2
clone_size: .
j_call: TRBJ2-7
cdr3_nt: TGTGCCAGCAGTTGGACTAGCGGGGATTACGAGCAGTACTTC
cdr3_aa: CASSWTSGDYEQYF

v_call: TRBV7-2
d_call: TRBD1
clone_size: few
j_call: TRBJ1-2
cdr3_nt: TGTGCCAGCAGTTCGGACAGGGTTGGCTACACCTTC
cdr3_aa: CASSSDRVGYTF

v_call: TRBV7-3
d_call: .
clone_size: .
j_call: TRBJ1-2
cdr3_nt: TGTGCCAGCAGCTTAAGGTCCGGACACCACTATGGCTACACCTTC
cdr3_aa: CASSLRSGHHYGYTF

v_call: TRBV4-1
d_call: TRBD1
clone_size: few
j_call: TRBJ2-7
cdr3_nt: TGCGCCAGCAGCCAACAGGACAGGGGCCTCTACGAGCAGTACTTC
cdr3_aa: CASSQQDRGLYEQYF

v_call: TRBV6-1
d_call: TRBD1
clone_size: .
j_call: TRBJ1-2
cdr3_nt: TGTGCCAGCAGCAGGGACAGGGAAGGCTATGGCTACACCTTC
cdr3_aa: CASSRDREGYGYTF

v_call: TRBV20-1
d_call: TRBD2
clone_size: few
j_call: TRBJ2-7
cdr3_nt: TGCAGTGCTAGAGTTCTGCTAGCGGGGGGTTACGAGCAGTACTTC
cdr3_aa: CSARVLLAGGYEQYF

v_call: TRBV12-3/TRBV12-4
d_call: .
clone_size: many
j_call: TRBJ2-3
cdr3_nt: TGTGCCAGCAGTTCCCTAGACAGGTCAGATACGCAGTATTTT
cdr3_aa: CASSSLDRSDTQYF

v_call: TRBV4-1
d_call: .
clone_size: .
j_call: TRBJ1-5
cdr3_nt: TGCGCCAGCAGCCATGGAAGGAAATATAGCAATCAGCCCCAGCATTTT
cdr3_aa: CASSHGRKYSNQPQHF

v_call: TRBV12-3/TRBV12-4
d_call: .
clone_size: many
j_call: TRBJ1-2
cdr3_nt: TGTGCCAGCAGTATCACAGGGAATGGCTACACCTTC
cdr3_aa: CASSITGNGYTF

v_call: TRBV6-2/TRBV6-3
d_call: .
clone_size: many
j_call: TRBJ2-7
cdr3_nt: TGTGCCAGCAGTTACGACTCCTCCAGCGGCGAGCAGTACTTC
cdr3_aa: CASSYDSSSGEQYF

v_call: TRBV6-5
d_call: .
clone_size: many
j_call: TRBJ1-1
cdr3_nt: TGTGCCAGCAGTCCCCCCGGGGCGTTAGAAGCTTTCTTT
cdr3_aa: CASSPPGALEAFF

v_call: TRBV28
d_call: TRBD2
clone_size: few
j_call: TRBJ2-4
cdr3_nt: TGTGCCAGCAGTTACCGTACTAGCGGGGGGCCCGCCAAAAACATTCAGTACTTC
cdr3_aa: CASSYRTSGGPAKNIQYF

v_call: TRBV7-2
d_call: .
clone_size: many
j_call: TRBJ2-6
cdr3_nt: TGTGCCAGCAGCCCCGAGGGTAGGGCTGGGGCCAACGTCCTGACTTTC
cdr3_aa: CASSPEGRAGANVLTF

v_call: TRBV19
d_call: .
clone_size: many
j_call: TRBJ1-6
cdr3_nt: TGTGCCAGTCCTTTTACTGGTGTTAACTCACCCCTCCACTTT
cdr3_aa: CASPFTGVNSPLHF

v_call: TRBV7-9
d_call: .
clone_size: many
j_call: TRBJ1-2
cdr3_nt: TGTGCCAGCAGCTTAGTCGGTGGTATCGGGGAGGGCTACACCTTC
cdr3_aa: CASSLVGGIGEGYTF

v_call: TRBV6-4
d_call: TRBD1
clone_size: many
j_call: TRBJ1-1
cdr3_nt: TGTGCCAGCAGTGTACTGAGCTGGGGACCGGGACAGGGACAAATGAAGACTGAAGCTTTCTTT
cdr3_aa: CASSVLSWGPGQGQMKTEAFF

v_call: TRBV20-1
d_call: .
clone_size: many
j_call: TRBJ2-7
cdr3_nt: TGCAGTGCTGACTCCGGGACTGAGTCCTACGAGCAGTACTTC
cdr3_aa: CSADSGTESYEQYF

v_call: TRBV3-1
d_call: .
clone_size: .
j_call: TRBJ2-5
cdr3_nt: TGTGCCAGCAGCCAAGATGGTGGCGGCTTTATGGGGGAGACCCAGTACTTC
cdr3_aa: CASSQDGGGFMGETQYF

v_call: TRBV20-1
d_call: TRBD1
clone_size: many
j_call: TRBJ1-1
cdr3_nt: TGCAGTGCTCCCTTGGGACAGGGAAAGACTGAAGCTTTCTTT
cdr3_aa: CSAPLGQGKTEAFF

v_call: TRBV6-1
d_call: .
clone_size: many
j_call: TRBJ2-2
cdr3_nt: TGTGCCAGCAGTGCACGAACAGTCGCAAACACCGGGGAGCTGTTTTTT
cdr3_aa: CASSARTVANTGELFF

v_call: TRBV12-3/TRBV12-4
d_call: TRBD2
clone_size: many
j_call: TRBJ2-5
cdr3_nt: TGTGCCAGCAGTTTGCGGGGGGGAAAAGAGACCCAGTACTTC
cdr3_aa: CASSLRGGKETQYF

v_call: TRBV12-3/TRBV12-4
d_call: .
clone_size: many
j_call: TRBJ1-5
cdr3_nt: TGTGCCAGCAGGCGGGCAGGGAATCAGCCCCAGCATTTT
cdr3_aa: CASRRAGNQPQHF

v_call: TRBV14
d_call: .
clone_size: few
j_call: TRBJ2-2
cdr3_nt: TGTGCCAGCGGCCCCGCCGGGACAAGTAACACCGGGGAGCTGTTTTTT
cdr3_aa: CASGPAGTSNTGELFF

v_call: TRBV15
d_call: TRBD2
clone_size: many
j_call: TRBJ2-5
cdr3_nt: TGTGCCACCAGCAGAGAAGCCAGCGGGGGGGAAGAGACCCAGTACTTC
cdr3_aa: CATSREASGGEETQYF

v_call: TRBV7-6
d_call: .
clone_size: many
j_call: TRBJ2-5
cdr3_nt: TGTGCCAGCAGCTTAGGGATTGAGTTCCGAGAGACCCAGTACTTC
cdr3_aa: CASSLGIEFRETQYF

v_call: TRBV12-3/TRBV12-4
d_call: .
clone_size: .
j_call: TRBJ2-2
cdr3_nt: TGTGCCAGCAGTTCCTATTTGGGGCTTGGCACCGGGGAGCTGCTTTTT
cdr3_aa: CASSSYLGLGTGELLF

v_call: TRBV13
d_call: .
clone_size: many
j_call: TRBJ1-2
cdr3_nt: TGTGCCAGCAGCTTAATTTCGGCAGCAGGGGAGAGAGGCTACACCTTC
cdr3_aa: CASSLISAAGERGYTF

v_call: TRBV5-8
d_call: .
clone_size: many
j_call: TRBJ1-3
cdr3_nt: TGTGCCAGCAGCTTGGGGCAGGACTGGATGGGCACCATATATTTT
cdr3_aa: CASSLGQDWMGTIYF

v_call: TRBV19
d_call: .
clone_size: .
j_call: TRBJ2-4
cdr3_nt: TGTGCCAGTATGGGACCGGGGATGGGCAAAAACATTAAGTACTTC
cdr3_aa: CASMGPGMGKNIKYF

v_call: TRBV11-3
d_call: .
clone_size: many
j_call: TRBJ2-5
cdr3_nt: TGTGCCAGCAGCTTTGTAGGACCTTCATTAGAGACCCAGTACTTC
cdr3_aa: CASSFVGPSLETQYF

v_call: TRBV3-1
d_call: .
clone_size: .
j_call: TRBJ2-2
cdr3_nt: TGTGCCAGCAGCTTCAGCGGAGTCGGGGAGCTGTTTTTT
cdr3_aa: CASSFSGVGELFF

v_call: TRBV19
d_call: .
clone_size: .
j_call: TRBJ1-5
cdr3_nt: TGTGCCAGTAGTAGGGACGTGGGTATCAGGCCCCAGCATTTT
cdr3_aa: CASSRDVGIRPQHF

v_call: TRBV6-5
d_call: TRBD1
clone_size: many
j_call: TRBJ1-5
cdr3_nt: TGTGCCGGCAGATTAACACAGGGGAGCAATCAGCCCCAGCATTTT
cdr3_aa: CAGRLTQGSNQPQHF

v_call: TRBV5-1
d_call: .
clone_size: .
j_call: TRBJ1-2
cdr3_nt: TGCGCCAGCAGCCCTTGGGGGGTGGACAGCCATGGCTACACCTTC
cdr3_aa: CASSPWGVDSHGYTF

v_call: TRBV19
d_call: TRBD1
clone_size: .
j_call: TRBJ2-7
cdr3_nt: TGTGCCAGTAAACCGGGACAGGGGTCCTACGAGCAGTACTTC
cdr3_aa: CASKPGQGSYEQYF

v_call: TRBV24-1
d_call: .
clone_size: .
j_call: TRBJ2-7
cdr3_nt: TGTGCCACCAGTCGGGGTGCTGGTTCCTACGAGCAGTACTTC
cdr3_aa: CATSRGAGSYEQYF

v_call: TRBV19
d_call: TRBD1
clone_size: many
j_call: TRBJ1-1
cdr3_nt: TGTGCCAGTAGTATCCCCCGGGACAGGGCGATGAACGCTGAAGCTTTCTTT
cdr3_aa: CASSIPRDRAMNAEAFF